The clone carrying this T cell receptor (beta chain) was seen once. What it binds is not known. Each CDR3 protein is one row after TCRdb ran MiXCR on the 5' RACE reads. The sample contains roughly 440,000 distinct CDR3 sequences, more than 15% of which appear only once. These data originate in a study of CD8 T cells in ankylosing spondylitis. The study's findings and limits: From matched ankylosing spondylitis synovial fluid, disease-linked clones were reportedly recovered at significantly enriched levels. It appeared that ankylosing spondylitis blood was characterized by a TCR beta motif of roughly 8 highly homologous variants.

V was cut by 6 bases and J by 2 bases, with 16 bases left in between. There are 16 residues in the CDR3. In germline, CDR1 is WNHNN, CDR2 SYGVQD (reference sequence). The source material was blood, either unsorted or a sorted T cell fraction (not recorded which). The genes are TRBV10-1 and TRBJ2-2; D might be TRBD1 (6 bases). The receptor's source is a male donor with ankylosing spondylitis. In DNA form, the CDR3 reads TGCGCCAGCAGCCACGACCCGGGACAAAACACCGGGGAGCTGTTTTTT. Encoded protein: CASSHDPGQNTGELFF.